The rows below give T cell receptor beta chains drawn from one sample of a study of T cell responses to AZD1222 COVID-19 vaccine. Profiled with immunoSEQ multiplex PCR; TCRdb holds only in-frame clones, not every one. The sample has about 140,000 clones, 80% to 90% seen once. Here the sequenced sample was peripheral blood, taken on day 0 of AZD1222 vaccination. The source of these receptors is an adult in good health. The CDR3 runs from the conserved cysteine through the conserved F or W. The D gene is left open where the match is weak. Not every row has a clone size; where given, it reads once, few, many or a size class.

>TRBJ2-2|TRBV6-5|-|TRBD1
CASTREGQTTGELFF
TGTGCCAGCACCCGAGAGGGACAGACCACCGGGGAGCTGTTTTTT
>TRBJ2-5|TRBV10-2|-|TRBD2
CASSGTSGRWGETQYF
TGCGCCAGCAGTGGGACTAGCGGGAGATGGGGAGAGACCCAGTACTTC
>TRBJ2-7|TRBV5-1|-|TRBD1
CASTQPDREEQYF
TGCGCCAGCACCCAACCCGACAGGGAGGAGCAGTACTTC
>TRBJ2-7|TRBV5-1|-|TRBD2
CASSGGSSYEQYF
TGCGCCAGCAGTGGCGGGAGTTCCTACGAGCAGTACTTC
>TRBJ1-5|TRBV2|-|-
CASSGARAQHF
TGTGCCTCGAGCGGGGCAAGGGCCCAGCATTTT
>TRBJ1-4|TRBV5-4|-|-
CASSLWGASGEKLFF
TGTGCCAGCAGCTTGTGGGGTGCCAGTGGTGAAAAACTGTTTTTT
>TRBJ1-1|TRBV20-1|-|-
CSAYLDTEAFF
TGCAGTGCGTATTTAGACACTGAAGCTTTCTTT
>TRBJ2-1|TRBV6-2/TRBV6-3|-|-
CASSYWGNEQFF
TGTGCCAGCAGTTATTGGGGCAATGAGCAGTTCTTC
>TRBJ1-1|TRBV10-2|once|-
CATQQPTEAFF
TGCGCCACCCAGCAACCCACTGAAGCTTTCTTT
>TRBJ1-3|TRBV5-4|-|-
CASTSTGLGNTIYF
TGTGCCAGCACCTCGACAGGACTTGGAAACACCATATATTTT
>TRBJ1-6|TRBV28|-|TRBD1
CASSSGTGFSPLHF
TGTGCCAGCAGCTCGGGGACAGGGTTCTCACCCCTCCACTTT
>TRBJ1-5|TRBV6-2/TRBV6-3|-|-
CASSYRRGGQPQHF
TGTGCCAGCAGTTATCGCCGGGGCGGTCAGCCCCAGCATTTT
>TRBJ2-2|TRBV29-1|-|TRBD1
CSVETQGAWTGELFF
TGCAGCGTTGAAACACAGGGGGCATGGACCGGGGAGCTGTTTTTT
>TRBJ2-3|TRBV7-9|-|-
CASRPSQGTHTDTQYF
TGTGCCAGCAGGCCCTCACAAGGGACCCACACAGATACGCAGTATTTT
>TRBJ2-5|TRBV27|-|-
CASSLSGRGFKETQYF
TGTGCCAGCAGTTTATCTGGCAGGGGTTTTAAAGAGACCCAGTACTTC
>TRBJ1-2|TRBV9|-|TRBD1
CASRPTGANGYTF
TGTGCCAGCAGACCGACAGGGGCAAATGGCTACACCTTC
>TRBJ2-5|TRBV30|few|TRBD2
CAWTSGAFTGETQYF
TGTGCCTGGACCAGCGGGGCTTTTACGGGAGAGACCCAGTACTTC
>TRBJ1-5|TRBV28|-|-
CASSLYNSGTLADQPQHF
TGTGCCAGCAGTTTATATAATTCGGGCACCCTGGCGGATCAGCCCCAGCATTTT
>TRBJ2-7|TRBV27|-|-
CASSFGTLYEQYF
TGTGCCAGCAGTTTCGGGACACTCTACGAGCAGTACTTC
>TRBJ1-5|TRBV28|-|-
CASQGNFNQPQHF
TGTGCCAGCCAGGGAAACTTCAATCAGCCCCAGCATTTT
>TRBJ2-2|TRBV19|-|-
CASSALTERGGELFF
TGTGCCAGTAGTGCCCTAACGGAGCGAGGCGGGGAGCTGTTTTTT
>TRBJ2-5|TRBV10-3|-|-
CAISEWAAETQYF
TGTGCCATCAGTGAATGGGCGGCGGAGACCCAGTACTTC
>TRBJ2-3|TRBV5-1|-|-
CASSLAAGSSTDTQYF
TGCGCCAGCAGCTTGGCCGCGGGGTCTAGCACAGATACGCAGTATTTT
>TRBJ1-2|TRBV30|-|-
CAWSDALSNYGYTF
TGTGCCTGGAGTGACGCTCTGTCTAACTATGGCTACACCTTC
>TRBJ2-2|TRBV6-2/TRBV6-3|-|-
CASSYGQLTGELFF
TGTGCCAGCAGTTATGGACAGCTCACCGGGGAGCTGTTTTTT
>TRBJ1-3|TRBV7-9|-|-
CASSSPVDGSSGNTIYF
TGTGCCAGCAGCTCCCCAGTGGACGGGAGCTCTGGAAACACCATATATTTT
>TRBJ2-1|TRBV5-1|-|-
CASSLADPSYNEQFF
TGCGCCAGCAGCTTAGCGGACCCCTCCTACAATGAGCAGTTCTTC
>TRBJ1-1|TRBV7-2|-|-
CASSLGIGPGRAEAFF
TGTGCCAGCAGCCTCGGGATAGGCCCGGGACGTGCTGAAGCTTTCTTT
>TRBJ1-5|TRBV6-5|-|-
CASTRREVNQPQHF
TGTGCCAGCACTCGCAGGGAGGTTAATCAGCCCCAGCATTTT
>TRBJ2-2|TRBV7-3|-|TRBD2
CASSSLAGGITGELFF
TGTGCCAGCAGCTCCTTAGCGGGAGGTATCACCGGGGAGCTGTTTTTT
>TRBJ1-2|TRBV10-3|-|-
CAISESKTPVGYTF
TGTGCCATCAGTGAGTCTAAAACCCCCGTAGGCTACACCTTC
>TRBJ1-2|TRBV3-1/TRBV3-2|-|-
CASPLPSGTNYGYTF
TGTGCCAGCCCCCTCCCGTCGGGGACTAACTATGGCTACACCTTC
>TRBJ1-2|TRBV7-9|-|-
CASSLDFWVGGSYGYTF
TGTGCCAGCAGCTTAGATTTCTGGGTTGGTGGAAGCTATGGCTACACCTTC
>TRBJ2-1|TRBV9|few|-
CASSVGVGLTHNEQFF
TGTGCCAGCAGCGTAGGGGTGGGGCTAACCCACAATGAGCAGTTCTTC
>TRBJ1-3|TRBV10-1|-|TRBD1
CASSEGTGEIGNTIYF
TGCGCCAGCAGCGAAGGGACAGGGGAGATCGGAAACACCATATATTTT
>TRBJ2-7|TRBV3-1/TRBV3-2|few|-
CASSQGGPSGQYF
TGTGCCAGCAGCCAAGGAGGGCCAAGCGGGCAGTACTTC
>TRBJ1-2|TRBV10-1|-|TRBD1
CASSANRGVGYTF
TGCGCCAGCAGTGCCAACAGGGGTGTGGGCTACACCTTC
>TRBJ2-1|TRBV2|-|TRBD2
CASRLGLAGGLSSYNEQFF
TGTGCCAGCAGGTTGGGACTAGCGGGAGGGCTATCCTCCTACAATGAGCAGTTCTTC
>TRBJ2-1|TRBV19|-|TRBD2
CASRPGLAPYNEQFF
TGTGCCAGTAGACCGGGACTAGCGCCTTACAATGAGCAGTTCTTC
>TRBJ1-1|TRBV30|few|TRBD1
CACSRGQGPTEAFF
TGTGCCTGCAGCCGGGGACAGGGCCCCACTGAAGCTTTCTTT
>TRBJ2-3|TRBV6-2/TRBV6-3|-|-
CASSSSTDTQYF
TGTGCCAGCAGTTCATCTACAGATACGCAGTATTTT
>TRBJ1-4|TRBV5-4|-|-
CASSLSPFRTNEKLFF
TGTGCCAGCAGCTTGTCGCCTTTCAGGACTAATGAAAAACTGTTTTTT
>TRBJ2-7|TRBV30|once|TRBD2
CAWSRGVNYEQYF
TGTGCCTGGAGTCGGGGGGTTAACTACGAGCAGTACTTC
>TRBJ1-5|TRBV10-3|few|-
CAISEYRDVGNQPQHF
TGTGCCATCAGTGAATATCGGGACGTGGGCAATCAGCCCCAGCATTTT